Listed below are T cell receptor beta chains from one sample, sequenced in a study of PD-L1 blockade in urothelial cancer. Clones were read by immunoSEQ multiplex PCR, and TCRdb kept only the in-frame ones, dropping some. This sample has tens of thousands of clones; more than 75% occur once, and the top ten carry about 15%. This material consisted of PBMCs, taken around atezolizumab (anti-PD-L1) treatment. The receptors shown here come from a man aged 60-69 years with urothelial cancer. Both conserved end residues are trimmed from each CDR3. Rows give clone size only sometimes, using once, few, many, or a class for an expanded clone.

size: -; V: TRBV27; CDR3: ASSYSGRGYEQY
size: -; V: TRBV28; CDR3: ASSPLTGAAYEQY
size: -; V: TRBV7-9; CDR3: ASSTGVITGELF
size: few; V: TRBV5-6; CDR3: ASSLVAGGIYGYT
size: -; V: TRBV5-4; CDR3: ASSASGSNQPQH
size: once; V: TRBV28; CDR3: ASSFSGASTDTQY
size: -; V: TRBV7-2; CDR3: ASSFGGSYEQY
size: -; V: TRBV27; CDR3: ASGTDHQPQH
size: once; V: TRBV7-9; CDR3: ASSLTAANTGELF
size: once; V: TRBV18; CDR3: ASSPGMGAVNTEAF
size: -; V: TRBV19; CDR3: ASSIGGEYEQY
size: -; V: TRBV7-6; CDR3: ASSHLLERHNEQF
size: -; V: TRBV27; CDR3: ASSSYSGGRGDTQY
size: few; V: TRBV2; CDR3: ASSEAYSPLH
size: few; V: TRBV7-8; CDR3: ASSPRTGVGQY
size: once; V: TRBV6-5; CDR3: AAGPGRSYNEQF
size: -; V: TRBV10-2; CDR3: ASSESQLAGGGEQY
size: -; V: TRBV6-1; CDR3: ASSEAGRLAGEETQY
size: -; V: TRBV28; CDR3: ASRQGANYEQY
size: -; V: TRBV11-2; CDR3: ASSFRLRQETQY
size: -; V: TRBV4-2; CDR3: ASSQFGTSGGEKTDTQY
size: -; V: TRBV6-1; CDR3: ASSDGGANVLT
size: -; V: TRBV25-1; CDR3: ASSEGLGQPQH
size: -; V: TRBV6-5; CDR3: ATERATEAF
size: once; V: TRBV28; CDR3: ASSRGLNYGYT
size: -; V: TRBV11-1; CDR3: ASRKSSGGEYEQY
size: -; V: TRBV5-6; CDR3: ASSPLAGGQETQY
size: -; V: TRBV19; CDR3: ASSIAPHSRSGNTIY
size: -; V: TRBV7-9; CDR3: ASSPGGQETQY
size: -; V: TRBV10-3; CDR3: AIKAGQGANEQY
size: -; V: TRBV7-9; CDR3: ASSRDSYGYT
size: -; V: TRBV7-6; CDR3: ASSFGETRNTIY
size: -; V: TRBV19; CDR3: ASSALTSGGTYEQY
size: -; V: TRBV7-2; CDR3: ASSLRGPTNEKLF
size: -; V: TRBV7-9; CDR3: ASSLVSWSGELF
size: -; V: TRBV7-8; CDR3: ASSLESGSGELF
size: few; V: TRBV11-3; CDR3: ASSFPVGRSYEQY
size: -; V: TRBV2; CDR3: ASRTSQGYNSPLH
size: -; V: TRBV4-2; CDR3: ASSLMLTGTGGYNEQF
size: -; V: TRBV5-8; CDR3: ASSFPEAHEQF
size: -; V: TRBV19; CDR3: ASSIDRGETQY
size: -; V: TRBV27; CDR3: ASRVAGGTTDTQY
size: -; V: TRBV7-3; CDR3: ASSLSGGLYNEQF
size: -; V: TRBV4-1; CDR3: ASSQITGSTDTQY